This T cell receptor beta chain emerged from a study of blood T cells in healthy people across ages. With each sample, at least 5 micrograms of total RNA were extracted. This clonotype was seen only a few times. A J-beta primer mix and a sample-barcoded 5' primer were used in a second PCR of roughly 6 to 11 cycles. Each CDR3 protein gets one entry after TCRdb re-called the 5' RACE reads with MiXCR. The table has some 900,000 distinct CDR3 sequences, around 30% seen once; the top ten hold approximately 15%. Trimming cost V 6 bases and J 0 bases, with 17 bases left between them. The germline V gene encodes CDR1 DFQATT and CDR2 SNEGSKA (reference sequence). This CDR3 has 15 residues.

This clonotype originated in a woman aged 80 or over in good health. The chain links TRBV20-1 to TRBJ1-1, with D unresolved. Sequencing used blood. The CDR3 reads CSARKRGLLNTEAFF. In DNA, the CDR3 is TGCAGTGCAAGGAAACGGGGATTACTGAACACTGAAGCTTTCTTT.